This record concerns one TCR beta chain sequence. These data belong to a study of T cell changes during pregnancy in multiple sclerosis. Data came from immunoSEQ multiplex PCR; TCRdb stores just in-frame clones and leaves some out. The sample carries about 69,000 clones, 75% to 90% recorded once. The CDR3 covers 12 residues. V lost 3 bases and J 6 bases, leaving 9 bases between the germline ends. Germline lookup yields CDR1 MNHEY and CDR2 SMNVEV (reference sequence). This TCR derives from a female donor with multiple sclerosis, enrolled in a pregnancy study. The chain uses TRBV27 and TRBJ2-7; tentative D call: TRBD2 (6 bases). The sequencing used peripheral blood, collected before pregnancy. CDR3 sequence (DNA): TGTGCCAGCAGTTTCTCGGAGGGCGAGCAGTACTTC. Translation: CASSFSEGEQYF.